Listed below are T cell receptor beta chains from one sample, sequenced in a study of identical twins. Each CDR3 protein gets one entry after TCRdb re-called the 5' RACE reads with MiXCR. This sample yields just over 500,000 distinct CDR3 sequences, of which approximately 22% are seen a single time; around 0.91% belongs to the top ten. This sample was also put to use in a study of T cells expressing NK-cell markers.

Sequences were obtained from CD4+ T cells sorted from blood. The receptors shown here come from a woman between 18 and 30 years old in good health. Both conserved end residues are part of each CDR3. A D gene is named only where the DNA matches it firmly. Clone size, where shown, is once, few, many, or a class for clones that have expanded.

DNA,CDR3,J,length,size,D,V
TGTGCCATCAGTCCCATTAGGCTAGCGGGAGCCACCGGGGAGCTGTTTTTT,CAISPIRLAGATGELFF,TRBJ2-2,17,-,TRBD2,TRBV10-3
TGCAGTGCTAGGACAGGGGCAGTGGGCACTGAAGCTTTCTTT,CSARTGAVGTEAFF,TRBJ1-1,14,few,TRBD1,TRBV20-1
TGTGCCATCGCCTCCCACTTGAGGGACTATGGCTACACCTTC,CAIASHLRDYGYTF,TRBJ1-2,14,-,-,TRBV10-3
TGTGCCAGCAGCTTAGATGGCGGGAGTAGGAATGAGCAGTTCTTC,CASSLDGGSRNEQFF,TRBJ2-1,15,few,TRBD2,TRBV7-2
TGTGCCAGCAGTTATCCACCTGGGGAGCAGTACTTC,CASSYPPGEQYF,TRBJ2-7,12,-,-,TRBV12-3/TRBV12-4
TGTGCCAGCGCCCGGAAAGTAGGAAACACCGGGGAGCTGTTTTTT,CASARKVGNTGELFF,TRBJ2-2,15,-,-,TRBV12-3/TRBV12-4
TGTGCCAGCACTGGGACGCATAACACCGGGGAGCTGTTTTTT,CASTGTHNTGELFF,TRBJ2-2,14,few,-,TRBV6-1
TGTGCCACCATACCGACCGGATCCTACAATGAGCAGTTCTTC,CATIPTGSYNEQFF,TRBJ2-1,14,-,-,TRBV15
TGTGCCAGCAGTGAATGGCAGGATAATTCACCCCTCCACTTT,CASSEWQDNSPLHF,TRBJ1-6,14,-,-,TRBV2
TGCGCCAGCAGCGGAGGGCCGATGCGTTCTGGAAACACCATATATTTT,CASSGGPMRSGNTIYF,TRBJ1-3,16,few,-,TRBV5-1
TGTGCCAGCAGCACAGGGAGAGGGGAGACCCAGTACTTC,CASSTGRGETQYF,TRBJ2-5,13,-,-,TRBV3-1
TGTGCCAGCAGCTTACTCGGTAAAGAGCAGTACTTC,CASSLLGKEQYF,TRBJ2-7,12,-,-,TRBV7-2
TGTGCCAGCAGCCCCCTGGGGCGGGGCTACACAGATACGCAGTATTTT,CASSPLGRGYTDTQYF,TRBJ2-3,16,many,-,TRBV7-2
TGCGCCAGCAGCTTGAGGATAGCGGGGACCACAGATACGCAGTATTTT,CASSLRIAGTTDTQYF,TRBJ2-3,16,-,TRBD2,TRBV5-1
TGTGCCAGCAGTAGCCCCCGGCGGGCTGAAGCTTTCTTT,CASSSPRRAEAFF,TRBJ1-1,13,-,-,TRBV6-5
TGCAGTGCTGGACCACAGGGGGCGGTTTATGGCTACACCTTC,CSAGPQGAVYGYTF,TRBJ1-2,14,-,TRBD1,TRBV20-1
TGCAGTGCTAGAGGGACGGTGAACACTGAAGCTTTCTTT,CSARGTVNTEAFF,TRBJ1-1,13,many,-,TRBV20-1
TGCAGTGCTAGTGATATAGCGCCGGGGTCAGATACGCAGTATTTT,CSASDIAPGSDTQYF,TRBJ2-3,15,-,-,TRBV20-1
TGCAGTGCTAGGGGACGGAACAATGAGCAGTTCTTC,CSARGRNNEQFF,TRBJ2-1,12,once,-,TRBV20-1
TGCAGCTCCGGAGCGGGAGGGGCAGATACGCAGTATTTT,CSSGAGGADTQYF,TRBJ2-3,13,many,TRBD2,TRBV29-1
TGTGCCAGCAGACACCCGGGAAAAAACATTCAGTACTTC,CASRHPGKNIQYF,TRBJ2-4,13,-,-,TRBV12-3/TRBV12-4
TGCAGTGCTAGTTATAGGACAGGGGCTTCACCGTGGTTCTTC,CSASYRTGASPWFF,TRBJ2-1,14,few,TRBD1,TRBV20-1
TGCAGCGTTCGACTAGTAGGAAAGTACGAGCAGTACTTC,CSVRLVGKYEQYF,TRBJ2-7,13,many,-,TRBV29-1
TGTGCTAGTGGTTCCCTGGGGTCCTACGAGCAGTACTTC,CASGSLGSYEQYF,TRBJ2-7,13,-,-,TRBV12-5
TGCGCCAGCAGCCAACCCTCGACTAGCCGAGCGCAGTATTTT,CASSQPSTSRAQYF,TRBJ2-3,14,-,TRBD2,TRBV4-3
TGCAGTGCTAGAAGTCTAGCGGGGGGGCAAGATGAGCAGTTCTTC,CSARSLAGGQDEQFF,TRBJ2-1,15,-,TRBD2,TRBV20-1